Only a few counts were recorded for the clone carrying this T cell receptor beta chain. What it recognizes is unknown. V gave up 6 bases and J gave up 7 bases; unmatched junction bases: 5. This CDR3 spans 14 amino acids. This sample is drawn from a study of T-cell reconstitution after alpha-beta-depleted transplantation in children. Whole-study results and caveats: Some patients' high day-60 TCRbeta diversity was traced to surviving recipient T cells and thymic progenitors. Among T cells one year after transplant, newly produced cells accounted for most counts and diversity.

Unique molecular identifiers tagged the TCRbeta library. Each CDR3 protein gets one entry after TCRdb re-called the PCR reads with MiXCR. The sample has roughly 280,000 distinct CDR3 sequences; around a tenth are singletons. The TCR was taken from a male patient aged 2-15 years who had a stem cell transplant for chronic granulomatous disease, so the T cells may come from the graft donor. The chain joins TRBV12-3 or TRBV12-4 to TRBJ2-1; 11 bases agree with TRBD1. The specimen comprised peripheral blood, sampled 180 days after TCRalphabeta/CD19-depleted stem cell transplant. The CDR3 DNA follows: TGTGCCAGCAGGGACAGGGGGCAAGGGAATGAGCAGTTCTTC. It is translated as CASRDRGQGNEQFF.